This entry concerns a single T cell receptor beta chain. The CDR3 sequence is 13 residues long. V was clipped by 6 bases and J by 4 bases, with 12 bases between them. Germline-derived CDR1 and CDR2 are MNHNY and SVGAGI (reference sequence). Sequencing was performed with immunoSEQ multiplex PCR; in TCRdb, only in-frame clones are kept and a portion is missing. The sample carries around 480,000 clones, more than 70% recorded once. These data originate in a study of blood T cell repertoires in COVID-19. This TCR derives from a woman between 45 and 60 years old with COVID-19, enrolled during active disease. V usage is TRBV6-6 and J usage is TRBJ1-1; D is perhaps TRBD1 (5 bases). Material: peripheral blood. DNA of the CDR3: TGTGCCAGCAGCCTCGGGGGGAGCACTGAAGCTTTCTTT. Protein product: CASSLGGSTEAFF.